The entry that follows covers one T cell receptor (beta chain) sequence. This sample was taken from a study of CD8 T cells in Susac syndrome. After extraction with the RNeasy kit, about 0.45 to 1 ug of the RNA was reverse transcribed using random hexamers. TCR beta CDR3 was amplified by immunoSEQ multiplex PCR. This amplification extended across 54 Vbeta and 13 Jbeta segments. TCRdb reprocessed the immunoSEQ multiplex PCR reads via MiXCR and lists one record per CDR3 protein. The table includes some 190,000 distinct CDR3 sequences, 90% to 95% detected once. The ends lost 3 bases at V and 5 bases at J; junction bases unmatched: 7. This CDR3 spans 15 amino acids. Germline V lookup: CDR1 LGHNA, CDR2 YNFKEQ.

The receptor was isolated from a human donor in good health. The V gene is TRBV4-2, the J gene TRBJ1-2; 9 nucleotides match TRBD1. The material sequenced was CD4+ T cells from PBMCs. The CDR3 nucleotides read TGTGCCAGCAGCCAGGGGGACAGGGAGGCTTATGGCTACACCTTC. This encodes CASSQGDREAYGYTF.